The rows below give T cell receptor beta chains drawn from one sample of a study of control samples from healthy donors and cancer patients. The table came from immunoSEQ multiplex PCR; TCRdb's copy has only in-frame clones and leaves some out. The sample lists approximately 140,000 clones; roughly 93% were seen once. Sequencing was done on a sample of blood. The receptors shown here come from a man younger than 35 in good health. Each CDR3 is given with its conserved first and last residue. D genes are given only for firm matches. For some rows the clone size is stated as once, few or many, or as a class when expanded; others skip it.

TRBJ2-4,TRBV28,NA,15,NA,TGTGCCAGCAGGCGATCCATGTTAGCCAAAAACATTCAGTACTTC,CASRRSMLAKNIQYF
TRBJ2-7,TRBV11-3,NA,13,NA,TGTGCCAGCAGCTTAGGTGGGCCAAGCGAGCAGTACTTC,CASSLGGPSEQYF
TRBJ1-3,TRBV2,TRBD1,14,NA,TGTGCCAGCAGTCCGACAGGGACTGGAAACACCATATATTTT,CASSPTGTGNTIYF
TRBJ1-2,TRBV4-1,NA,15,NA,TGCGCCAGCAGCCAAGAATGGGCGCAGAGTTATGGCTACACCTTC,CASSQEWAQSYGYTF
TRBJ1-6,TRBV27,NA,14,NA,TGTGCCAGCGGGAGGGGGACATATAATTCACCCCTCCACTTT,CASGRGTYNSPLHF
TRBJ1-1,TRBV25-1,NA,15,once,TGTGCCAGCAGTGAATCGGGGACAACGAACACTGAAGCTTTCTTT,CASSESGTTNTEAFF
TRBJ1-2,TRBV12-3/TRBV12-4,NA,12,NA,TGTGCCAGCAGTCCGCACGGCTATGGCTACACCTTC,CASSPHGYGYTF
TRBJ2-2,TRBV2,NA,13,NA,TGTGCCAGCTCAGAGCAGGACACCGGGGAGCTGTTTTTT,CASSEQDTGELFF
TRBJ1-2,TRBV11-2,NA,15,few,TGTGCCAGCAGCTTAGTTTCGGGGTTTAACTATGGCTACACCTTC,CASSLVSGFNYGYTF
TRBJ2-1,TRBV3-1/TRBV3-2,TRBD2,14,NA,TGTGCCAGCAGCCAAGCGGGGGGGCGCGATGAGCAGTTCTTC,CASSQAGGRDEQFF
TRBJ2-5,TRBV24-1,NA,14,NA,TGTGCCACCAGTGATGGGCGGGAAGGAGAGACCCAGTACTTC,CATSDGREGETQYF
TRBJ2-7,TRBV6-6,NA,14,NA,TGTGCCAGCAGTCCAGACAGGACTTCCTACGAGCAGTACTTC,CASSPDRTSYEQYF
TRBJ2-7,TRBV11-2,TRBD1,15,NA,TGTGCCAGCAGCCCAGACAGGGGTATTGTTCGCGAGCAGTACTTC,CASSPDRGIVREQYF
TRBJ1-4,TRBV30,NA,12,NA,TGTGCCTGGACAGCGTCGGGAGAAAAACTGTTTTTT,CAWTASGEKLFF
TRBJ2-3,TRBV12-3/TRBV12-4,NA,13,NA,TGTGCCAGCAGCCCCGGGAGCGAAGATACGCAGTATTTT,CASSPGSEDTQYF
TRBJ1-2,TRBV7-9,NA,14,once,TGTGCCAGCAGCTTCTCCGCCGCCTCGGGTGGCTACACCTTC,CASSFSAASGGYTF
TRBJ2-3,TRBV9,NA,16,NA,TGTGCCAGCAGCGTAAAGACAGGAGAGTACACAGATACGCAGTATTTT,CASSVKTGEYTDTQYF
TRBJ2-1,TRBV5-1,NA,14,NA,TGCGCCAGCGCGCCCCGCGGCGGGTACAATGAGCAGTTCTTC,CASAPRGGYNEQFF
TRBJ1-1,TRBV12-1,NA,14,NA,TGTGCCAGCAGCGGAGACAGGGGAGGAGGAGAAGCTTTCTTT,CASSGDRGGGEAFF
TRBJ1-5,TRBV10-1,TRBD1,17,NA,TGCGCCAGCAGAGAGTTCCGGGACAGGGGCTACAATCAGCCCCAGCATTTT,CASREFRDRGYNQPQHF
TRBJ1-1,TRBV11-2,NA,15,once,TGTGCCAGCAGCTTAAATGGAGGGCTGAACACTGAAGCTTTCTTT,CASSLNGGLNTEAFF
TRBJ2-3,TRBV27,NA,15,NA,TGTGCCAGCAGTTTATGGTGGGGCGACACAGATACGCAGTATTTT,CASSLWWGDTDTQYF
TRBJ1-1,TRBV27,NA,15,NA,TGTGCCAGCAGTTTTGGAGTCACCCAGAACACTGAAGCTTTCTTT,CASSFGVTQNTEAFF
TRBJ1-5,TRBV19,NA,15,NA,TGTGCCAGTACTCGAATTCGGCAGGATAATCAGCCCCAGCATTTT,CASTRIRQDNQPQHF
TRBJ2-5,TRBV14,TRBD2,16,NA,TGTGCCAGCAGCCTTGGACTAGCGGGAGGCCAAGAGACCCAGTACTTC,CASSLGLAGGQETQYF
TRBJ1-1,TRBV18,NA,16,NA,TGTGCCAGCTCACCGGCAGGGGAGAGGATGAACACTGAAGCTTTCTTT,CASSPAGERMNTEAFF
TRBJ1-1,TRBV9,NA,14,NA,TGTGCCAGCAGCGTAGTGGAGGTTGGGACTGAAGCTTTCTTT,CASSVVEVGTEAFF
TRBJ2-3,TRBV5-1,NA,15,NA,TGCGCCAGCAGCTTGGATCAACGGGGCACAGATACGCAGTATTTT,CASSLDQRGTDTQYF
TRBJ1-1,TRBV7-6,NA,14,NA,TGTGCCAGCAGCTTAGGGTGGTTGGGCACTGAAGCTTTCTTT,CASSLGWLGTEAFF
TRBJ1-5,TRBV27,TRBD1,14,NA,TGTGCCAGCAGTGAACAGGGGGTTAGTCAGCCCCAGCATTTT,CASSEQGVSQPQHF
TRBJ1-2,TRBV27,NA,14,NA,TGTGCCAGCAGTTTGACCCCCGGGGCCTATGGCTACACCTTC,CASSLTPGAYGYTF
TRBJ1-5,TRBV15,NA,14,once,TGTGCCACCAGCAGAGGTAGGGAGAATCAGCCCCAGCATTTT,CATSRGRENQPQHF
TRBJ2-4,TRBV7-9,NA,13,NA,TGTGCCAGCAGCTTAACTTCGCAGGGCATTCAGTACTTC,CASSLTSQGIQYF
TRBJ1-1,TRBV5-1,NA,14,NA,TGCGCCAGCAGCCCTGACAGACTAGACACTGAAGCTTTCTTT,CASSPDRLDTEAFF
TRBJ2-3,TRBV6-5,NA,12,NA,TGTGCCAGCAGCCCCGGGGCAGATACGCAGTATTTT,CASSPGADTQYF
TRBJ1-2,TRBV30,TRBD1,13,NA,TGTGCCTGGAGGATAGCAGGGGGCGTCGGCTACACCTTC,CAWRIAGGVGYTF
TRBJ1-1,TRBV5-1,NA,15,NA,TGCGCCAGCAGCGTGGGTCCGGGCGGGAACACTGAAGCTTTCTTT,CASSVGPGGNTEAFF
TRBJ2-4,TRBV19,NA,16,NA,TGTGCCAGTAGTATCTCAGATGAGTCTTTCAGAAACATTCAGTACTTC,CASSISDESFRNIQYF
TRBJ1-2,TRBV4-2,NA,15,NA,TGTGCCAGCAGCCAAGATCCAGGGGCCTCCTATGGCTACACCTTC,CASSQDPGASYGYTF
TRBJ2-5,TRBV19,NA,15,NA,TGTGCCAGTACCCCGGGTGGAGGGAGGCAAGAGACCCAGTACTTC,CASTPGGGRQETQYF
TRBJ2-1,TRBV12-5,NA,15,few,TGTGCTAGTGGTTTGGTAGTGAGGCCGGGCTATGAGCAGTTCTTC,CASGLVVRPGYEQFF
TRBJ2-2,TRBV27,NA,16,NA,TGTGCCAGCAGTTTGAGACAGGGAGGTAACAACGGGGAGCTGTTTTTT,CASSLRQGGNNGELFF
TRBJ2-1,TRBV5-1,NA,13,NA,TGCGCCAGCAGACAGAACCGAAACAATGAGCAGTTCTTC,CASRQNRNNEQFF
TRBJ2-7,TRBV7-9,NA,16,NA,TGTGCCAGCAGCTCAACCCGGGACCTCCTCTCCTACGAGCAGTACTTC,CASSSTRDLLSYEQYF
TRBJ1-6,TRBV7-9,NA,13,NA,TGTGCCAGCAGCTTAGGGTCTAATTCACCCCTCCACTTT,CASSLGSNSPLHF
TRBJ1-1,TRBV19,TRBD1,13,once,TGTGCCACTAAGGGGACAGTGAACACTGAAGCTTTCTTT,CATKGTVNTEAFF
TRBJ1-1,TRBV23-1,NA,12,NA,TGCGCCAGCAGTCAATCGGCCCTCGGGGCTTTCTTT,CASSQSALGAFF
TRBJ1-4,TRBV27,NA,16,large,TGTGCCAGCAGTTCGATCCCTGGGGAGCCTGGGGAAAAACTGTTTTTT,CASSSIPGEPGEKLFF
TRBJ2-7,TRBV6-6,TRBD1,14,NA,TGTGCCAGCAGGACAGGACAGGGGTCTTACGAGCAGTACTTC,CASRTGQGSYEQYF
TRBJ2-7,TRBV6-6,NA,16,NA,TGTGCCAGCAGTTACTCGAAGGAACGGCCTATCTACGAGCAGTACTTC,CASSYSKERPIYEQYF
TRBJ2-1,TRBV29-1,TRBD2,15,medium-sized,TGCAGCGTTGTCAGCGGGAGGGCCCCTTACAATGAGCAGTTCTTC,CSVVSGRAPYNEQFF
TRBJ1-2,TRBV19,TRBD1,15,NA,TGTGCCAGTAGTATACTCGGGACAGACACTCGCGGCTACACCTTC,CASSILGTDTRGYTF
TRBJ2-1,TRBV27,TRBD2,15,NA,TGTGCCAGCAGTCGTTCTAGCGGGGGGGCGTATGAGCAGTTCTTC,CASSRSSGGAYEQFF
TRBJ1-1,TRBV30,NA,11,NA,TGTGCCTGGAGAGACGGCACTGAAGCTTTCTTT,CAWRDGTEAFF
TRBJ2-1,TRBV10-1,NA,17,once,TGCGCCAGCAGCCAAGGGATGGAGGGGCCCTCCTACAATGAGCAGTTCTTC,CASSQGMEGPSYNEQFF
TRBJ1-1,TRBV6-2/TRBV6-3,NA,14,NA,TGTGCCAGCAGTTACCATCGGGGGCAAACTGAAGCTTTCTTT,CASSYHRGQTEAFF
TRBJ1-1,TRBV5-1,NA,15,NA,TGCGCCAGCAGCTTGGATCGGGCAACAGGGACTGAAGCTTTCTTT,CASSLDRATGTEAFF
TRBJ1-3,TRBV28,TRBD1,15,NA,TGTGCCAGCAGTTTTACGACAGGGACCGGAAACACCATATATTTT,CASSFTTGTGNTIYF